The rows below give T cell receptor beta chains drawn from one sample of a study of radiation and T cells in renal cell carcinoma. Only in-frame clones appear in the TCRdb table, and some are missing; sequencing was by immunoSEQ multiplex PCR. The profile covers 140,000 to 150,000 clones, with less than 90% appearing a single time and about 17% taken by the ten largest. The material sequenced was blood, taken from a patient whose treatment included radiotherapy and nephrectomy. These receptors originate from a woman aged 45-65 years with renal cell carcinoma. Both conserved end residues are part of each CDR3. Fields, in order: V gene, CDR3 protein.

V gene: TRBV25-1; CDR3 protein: CASSAPESSPLHF
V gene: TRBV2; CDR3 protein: CASRRDFNTDTQYF
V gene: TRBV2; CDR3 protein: CASSEGQGNSGNTIYF
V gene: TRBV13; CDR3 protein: CASKVSGDTGELFF
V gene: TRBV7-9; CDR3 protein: CASSLARLAGVSDTQYF
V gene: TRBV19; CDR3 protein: CASQGWGSGNTIYF
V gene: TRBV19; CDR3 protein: CASTPREAMGKNIQYF
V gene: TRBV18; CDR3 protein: CASSRLQETQYF
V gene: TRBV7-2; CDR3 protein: CASSSWGGQETQYF
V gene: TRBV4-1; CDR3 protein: CASSQGNLESTDTQYF